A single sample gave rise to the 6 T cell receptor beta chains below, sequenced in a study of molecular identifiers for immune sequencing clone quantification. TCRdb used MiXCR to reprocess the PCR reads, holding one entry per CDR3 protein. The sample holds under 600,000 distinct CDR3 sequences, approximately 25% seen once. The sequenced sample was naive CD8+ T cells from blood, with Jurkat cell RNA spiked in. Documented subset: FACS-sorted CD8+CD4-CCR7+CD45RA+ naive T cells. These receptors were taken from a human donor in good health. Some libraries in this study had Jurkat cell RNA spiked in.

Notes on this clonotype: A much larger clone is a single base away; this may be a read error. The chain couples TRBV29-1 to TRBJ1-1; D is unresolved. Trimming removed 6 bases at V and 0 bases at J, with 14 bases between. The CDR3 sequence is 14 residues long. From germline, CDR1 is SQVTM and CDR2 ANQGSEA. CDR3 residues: CSVEGEKLNTEAFF. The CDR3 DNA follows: TGCAGCGTCGAGGGAGAGAAACTGAACACTGAAGCTTTCTTT.

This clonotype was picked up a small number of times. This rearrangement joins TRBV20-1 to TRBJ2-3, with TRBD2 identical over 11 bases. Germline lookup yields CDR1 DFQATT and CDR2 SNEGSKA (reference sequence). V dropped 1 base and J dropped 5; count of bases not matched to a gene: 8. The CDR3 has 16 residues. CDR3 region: CSARGGSGRAGDTQYF. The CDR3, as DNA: TGCAGTGCTAGAGGAGGTAGCGGGAGGGCCGGAGATACGCAGTATTTT.

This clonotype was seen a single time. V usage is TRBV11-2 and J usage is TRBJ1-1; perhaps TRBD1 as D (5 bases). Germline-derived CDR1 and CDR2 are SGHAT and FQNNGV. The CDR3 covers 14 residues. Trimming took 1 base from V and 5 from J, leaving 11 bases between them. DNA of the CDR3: TGTGCCAGCAGCTTAGGTTTTGACAGTACTGAAGCTTTCTTT. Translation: CASSLGFDSTEAFF.

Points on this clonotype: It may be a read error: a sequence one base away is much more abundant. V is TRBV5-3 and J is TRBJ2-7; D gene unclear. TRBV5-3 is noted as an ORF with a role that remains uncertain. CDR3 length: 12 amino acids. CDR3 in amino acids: CASSLYTYEQCF. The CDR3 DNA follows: TGTGCCAGCAGCTTGTACACCTACGAGCAGTGCTTC.

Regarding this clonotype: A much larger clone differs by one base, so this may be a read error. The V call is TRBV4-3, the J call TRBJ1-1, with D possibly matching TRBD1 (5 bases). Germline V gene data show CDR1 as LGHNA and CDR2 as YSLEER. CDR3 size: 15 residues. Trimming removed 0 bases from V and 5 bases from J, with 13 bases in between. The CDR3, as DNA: TGCGCCAGCAGCCAAGATCGATACGGGGGGACTGAAGCTTTCTTT. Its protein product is CASSQDRYGGTEAFF.

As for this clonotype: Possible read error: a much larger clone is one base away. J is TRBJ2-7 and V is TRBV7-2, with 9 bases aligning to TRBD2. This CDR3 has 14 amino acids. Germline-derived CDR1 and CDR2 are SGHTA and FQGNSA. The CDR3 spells CASRFPGLAAEQYF. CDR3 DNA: TGTGCCAGCCGCTTCCCGGGACTAGCAGCCGAGCAGTACTTC.